This T cell receptor (beta chain) was observed in a study of blood T cell repertoires in COVID-19. Background on the study: In each case, the material was cDNA or gDNA derived from T cells, B-cell-depleted T cells, or PBMCs.

Repertoires were generated with immunoSEQ multiplex PCR, while TCRdb's copy carries only in-frame clones and drops some. The sample has 200,000 to 300,000 clones, around 87% seen once; the top ten hold approximately 1.5%. The trim removed 2 bases at V and 2 bases at J, leaving 3 bases unmatched. The CDR3 consists of 15 residues. Germline V gives CDR1 MNHEY, CDR2 SVGAGI. V is TRBV6-5 and J is TRBJ1-3; 7 bases are a match to TRBD1. The receptor's source is a woman aged 40-49 years who had recovered from COVID-19. Sequencing was done on a sample of peripheral blood. In DNA, the CDR3 is TGTGCCAGCAGTTACAGGGGGCTCGCTGGAAACACCATATATTTT. It yields the protein CASSYRGLAGNTIYF.